This TCR beta chain was identified in a study of T-cell reconstitution after alpha-beta-depleted transplantation in children. In this sample, this clonotype turned up many times. As it was prepared, the TCRbeta library received unique molecular identifiers. TCRdb re-called the PCR reads with MiXCR, one entry per CDR3 protein. Among roughly 200,000 distinct CDR3 sequences listed, approximately 6.6% were seen once. Material: PBMCs from the stem cell graft donor, obtained from the stem cell graft. This receptor was identified in a human donor who donated a stem cell graft to a child with Wiskott-Aldrich syndrome.

The CDR3 protein is CASSVRVDSYNEQFF. The CDR3 nucleotides read TGTGCCAGCAGTGTGCGAGTCGACTCCTACAATGAGCAGTTCTTC. This chain links TRBV6-1 with TRBJ2-1; D unclear. This CDR3 spans 15 amino acids. Germline V gives CDR1 MNHNS, CDR2 SASEGT. Trimming pared 4 bases from V and 0 bases from J, leaving 10 bases between.